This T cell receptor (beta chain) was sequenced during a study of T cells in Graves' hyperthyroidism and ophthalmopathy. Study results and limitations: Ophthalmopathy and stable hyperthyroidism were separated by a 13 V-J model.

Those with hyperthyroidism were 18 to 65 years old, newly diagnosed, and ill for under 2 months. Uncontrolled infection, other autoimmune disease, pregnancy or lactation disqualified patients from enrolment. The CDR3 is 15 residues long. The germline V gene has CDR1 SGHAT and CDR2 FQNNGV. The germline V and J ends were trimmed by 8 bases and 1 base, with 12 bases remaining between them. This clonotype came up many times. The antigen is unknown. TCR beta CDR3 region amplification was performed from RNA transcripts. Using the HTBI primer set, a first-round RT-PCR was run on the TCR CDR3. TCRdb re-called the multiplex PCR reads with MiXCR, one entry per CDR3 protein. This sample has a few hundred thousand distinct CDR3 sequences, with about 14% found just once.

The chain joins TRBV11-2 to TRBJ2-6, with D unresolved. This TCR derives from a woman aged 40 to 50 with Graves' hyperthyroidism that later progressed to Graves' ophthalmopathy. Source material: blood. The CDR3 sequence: CASSPGQSGANVLTF. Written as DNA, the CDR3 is TGTGCCAGCTCCCCTGGCCAATCTGGGGCCAACGTCCTGACTTTC.